This T cell receptor beta chain was identified during a study of response to subunit inactivated influenza vaccine. TCRdb analysed the RT-PCR reads with MiXCR anew, one entry per CDR3 protein. The data contain hundreds of thousands of distinct CDR3 sequences, 14% of them singletons. Study results and caveats: Only a handful of new T cells, the authors suggested, are recruited with each seasonal influenza vaccination.

About this clonotype itself: Its antigen is unidentified.

Per the germline V gene, CDR1 is SGHTA and CDR2 is FQGNSA. The ends were cut back, 5 bases at V and 10 bases at J, with 11 bases in the middle. This CDR3 has 11 amino acids. The clonotype comes from a middle-aged man who received an inactivated influenza vaccine. The chain employs TRBV7-2 and TRBJ1-1; perhaps TRBD1 as D (5 bases). The source was PBMCs from blood, collected approximately 15 days before vaccination. Written as DNA, the CDR3 is TGTGCCAGCAGCGGGGGTAGACGAGCTTTCTTT. Translated, it gives CASSGGRRAFF.